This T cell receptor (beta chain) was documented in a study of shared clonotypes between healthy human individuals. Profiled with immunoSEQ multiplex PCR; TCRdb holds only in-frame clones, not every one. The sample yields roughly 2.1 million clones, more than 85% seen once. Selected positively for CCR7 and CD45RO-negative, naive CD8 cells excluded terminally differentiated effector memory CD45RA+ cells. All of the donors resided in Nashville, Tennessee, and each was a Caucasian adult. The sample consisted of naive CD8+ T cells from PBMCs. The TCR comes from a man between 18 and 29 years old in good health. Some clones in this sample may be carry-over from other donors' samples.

CDR3 amino acids: CASTPGRDTEAFF. CDR3 nucleotide sequence: TGTGCCAGCACCCCCGGGCGGGACACTGAAGCTTTCTTT. The chain uses TRBV9 and TRBJ1-1; D is unresolved. The CDR3 is 13 amino acids. The V and J ends lost 6 bases and 3 bases respectively, with 12 bases between them. The V gene's germline CDR1 is SGDLS and CDR2 YYNGEE.